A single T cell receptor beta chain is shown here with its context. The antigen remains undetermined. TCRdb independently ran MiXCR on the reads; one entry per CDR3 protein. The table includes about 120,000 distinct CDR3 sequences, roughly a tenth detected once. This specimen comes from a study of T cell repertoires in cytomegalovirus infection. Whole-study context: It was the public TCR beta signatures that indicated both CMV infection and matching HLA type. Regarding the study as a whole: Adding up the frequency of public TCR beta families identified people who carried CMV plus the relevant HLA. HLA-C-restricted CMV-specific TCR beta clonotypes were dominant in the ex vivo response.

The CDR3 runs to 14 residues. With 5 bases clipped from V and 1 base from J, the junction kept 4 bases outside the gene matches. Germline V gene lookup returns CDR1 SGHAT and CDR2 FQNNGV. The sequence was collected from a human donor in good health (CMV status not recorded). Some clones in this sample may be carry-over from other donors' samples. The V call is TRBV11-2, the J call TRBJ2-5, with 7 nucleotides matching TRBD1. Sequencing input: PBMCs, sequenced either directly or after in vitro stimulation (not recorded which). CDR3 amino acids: CASSRTGAQETQYF. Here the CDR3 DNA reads TGTGCCAGCAGCCGCACAGGGGCCCAAGAGACCCAGTACTTC. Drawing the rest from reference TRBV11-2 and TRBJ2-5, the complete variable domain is EAGVAQSPRYKIIEKRQSVAFWCNPISGHATLYWYQQILGQGPKLLIQFQNNGVVDDSQLPKDRFSAERLKGVDSTLKIQPAKLEDSAVYLCASSRTGAQETQYFGPGTRLLVL.